This TCR beta chain comes out of a study of T cell responses to AZD1222 COVID-19 vaccine listed by TCRdb under 2021. Looking at the study overall: AZD1222 recipients with second doses at about 4 weeks or about 12 weeks were pooled, because spike-specific TCR depth and breadth did not differ between schedules. Enrollment into the trials was organized by age into subgroups of 18-55, 56-69 and 70-plus years, and those subgroups contained roughly 150, 30 and 60 TCR-sequenced participants, respectively. A total of 230 or so trial participants underwent TCR sequencing, of whom nearly 210 received two doses of AZD1222 and around 25 received two doses of the MenACWY control vaccine. Paper-wide results and their limitations: Conclusions about previously exposed vaccinees are limited, since just five to seven AZD1222 recipients were seropositive for SARS-CoV-2 at baseline. No day 14 peak-response samples were available, so repertoires were characterized only after the peak T cell response. After two AZD1222 doses, both the breadth and the depth of spike-specific TCRs were significantly higher than at day 0 and than in MenACWY recipients. Reportedly, close to half of the unique spike-specific TCRs recognized epitopes lying outside the regions that are mutated in the B.1.351 and B.1.1.7 variants. Participants were mostly white British, with more females than males. The authors suggested clonal diversity may have been underestimated. The whole spike protein was spanned by vaccine-associated CD4 TCRs, and dominant responses were seen in regions 160-218 and 743-854. In the small 56-69-year group, the increase in depth fell short of significance, most likely because of low power.

The CDR3 regions of human TCRbeta chains were analyzed by immunosequencing. On the authors' methods: TCRs in the repertoires were compared against a reference library of SARS-CoV-2-specific TCRs that had been generated with the MIRA antigen-specificity platform. Breadth was defined as the fraction of unique TCRs that were SARS-CoV-2-associated, and depth was defined as the fraction of total T cells that were SARS-CoV-2-associated. Using the MIRA data, each spike-specific TCR was mapped to the spike region that the TCR reacts to and placed in a CD4 or CD8 class. Log10-transformed breadth and depth values were compared by one-way ANOVA with Sidak's multiple comparisons tests. TCRdb carries this immuneACCESS record with in-frame sequences only. Its versions omit some clonotypes, under half of them owing to an unresolved V gene in the studies checked, with the rest unexplained. Clone size and the V and J calls come from that table; the DNA yielded D and trimming. The sample includes approximately 100,000 clones, with 90% to 95% observed a single time. Jointly, the top ten make up roughly 44% of the sample.

Worth noting for this clone: What antigen it recognizes has not been identified. Qualities for individual bases were not recorded, and no much larger clone is one base off.

The time point label, as the study defines it: baseline before first vaccination. Samples from vaccinated people were obtained from the UK trials COV001 and COV002, which included a single-blind randomized controlled phase 2/3 trial of AZD1222 (ChAdOx1 nCoV-19) in healthy adults. For TCRbeta chain sequencing, PBMC samples were collected from trial participants at day 0 and at day 28 after the second dose. Relative to germline, V is missing 3 bases and J is missing 0 bases, with 2 bases of the junction outside any gene match. The germline V gene gives CDR1 as SGDLS and CDR2 as YYNGEE. Its CDR3 holds 15 amino acids, cysteine through phenylalanine. Just CDR3 DNA is preserved here, 45 bases in frame from base 1.

The source of this sequence is an adult in good health. Recombination linked TRBV9 to TRBJ1-1, with 10 middle bases fitting TRBD1. The material was peripheral blood, obtained on day 0 of AZD1222 vaccination. CDR3 region: CASSAGQGMNTEAFF. The nucleotide sequence reads TGTGCCAGCAGCGCGGGACAGGGGATGAACACTGAAGCTTTCTTT.